The clone carrying this T cell receptor (beta chain) occurred many times. The record originates from a study of T cells in Graves' hyperthyroidism and ophthalmopathy. V dropped 0 bases and J dropped 3; count of bases not matched to a gene: 5. Germline CDR1 and CDR2: LGHDT and YNNKEL (reference sequence). The CDR3 totals 17 residues. The TCR beta CDR3 regions underwent amplification using RNA transcripts as the source. The study used the HTBI primer set for a first-round RT-PCR of the TCR CDR3. TCRdb re-derived calls from the multiplex PCR reads in MiXCR, one entry per CDR3 protein. The table lists roughly 660,000 distinct CDR3 sequences, around a sixth of them singletons.

V usage is TRBV3-1 and J usage is TRBJ2-1; TRBD2 matches 10 bases. The clonotype was recovered from a man aged 45-65 years with Graves' hyperthyroidism. The sample taken for sequencing was blood. Here the CDR3 DNA reads TGTGCCAGCAGCCAAGATCGACTAGCGGGTGTCTACAATGAGCAGTTCTTC. It encodes CASSQDRLAGVYNEQFF.